This T cell receptor (beta chain) is drawn from a study of shared clonotypes between healthy human individuals. Regarding the study as a whole: It was only blood that was sampled, and tissue repertoires likely differ. Among donors, the sharing of clonotypes was expected to be influenced by sequencing depth.

Donors, healthy HIV-negative adults, lacked recent acute infections or vaccinations. Germline CDR1 reads SGHTA; CDR2 reads FQGNSA. The CDR3 contains 14 residues. Trimming removed 5 bases at V and 5 bases at J, with 13 bases between. TCRdb's table, derived via immunoSEQ multiplex PCR, lists solely in-frame clones and lacks some. The sample consists of nearly 750,000 clones, about two thirds of them appearing once. Concerning this clone itself: Antigen specificity is unknown.

The chain links TRBV7-2 to TRBJ2-1; D is unresolved. The source material was memory CD4+ T cells sorted from blood. Subset reported: CD45RA-negative fraction. The receptor was isolated from a woman in her twenties or thirties in good health. CDR3 residues: CASSPRMLDNEQFF. The DNA for the CDR3 is TGTGCCAGCAGCCCCAGGATGCTTGACAATGAGCAGTTCTTC.